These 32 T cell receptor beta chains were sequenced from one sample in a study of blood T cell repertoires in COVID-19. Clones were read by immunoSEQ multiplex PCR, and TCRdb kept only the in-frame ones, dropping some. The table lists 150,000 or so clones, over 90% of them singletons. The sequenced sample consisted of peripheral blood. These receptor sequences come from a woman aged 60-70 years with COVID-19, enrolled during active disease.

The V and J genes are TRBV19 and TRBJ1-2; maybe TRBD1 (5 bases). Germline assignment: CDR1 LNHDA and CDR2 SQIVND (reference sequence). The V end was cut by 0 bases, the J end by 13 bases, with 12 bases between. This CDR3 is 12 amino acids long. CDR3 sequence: CASSIDQGELTF. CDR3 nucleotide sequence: TGTGCCAGTAGTATAGATCAAGGGGAACTCACCTTC.

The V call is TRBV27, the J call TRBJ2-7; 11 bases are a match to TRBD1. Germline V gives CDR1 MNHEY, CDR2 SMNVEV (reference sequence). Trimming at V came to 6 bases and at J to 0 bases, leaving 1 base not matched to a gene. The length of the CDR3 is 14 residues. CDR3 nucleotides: TGTGCCAGCAGGGGACAGGGGGTCTCCTACGAGCAGTACTTC. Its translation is CASRGQGVSYEQYF.

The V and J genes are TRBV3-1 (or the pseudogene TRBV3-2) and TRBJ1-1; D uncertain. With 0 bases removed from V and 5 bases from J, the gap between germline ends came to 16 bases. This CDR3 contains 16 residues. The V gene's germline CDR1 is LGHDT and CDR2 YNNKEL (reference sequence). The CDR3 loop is CASSQDSLRAATEAFF. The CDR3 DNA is TGTGCCAGCAGCCAAGATAGCCTTAGAGCGGCGACTGAAGCTTTCTTT.

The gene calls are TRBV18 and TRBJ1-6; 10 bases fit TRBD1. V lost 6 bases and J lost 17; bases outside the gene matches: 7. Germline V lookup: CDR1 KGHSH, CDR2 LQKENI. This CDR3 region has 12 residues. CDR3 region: CASSPGQGGFHF. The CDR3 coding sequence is TGTGCCAGCTCTCCCGGACAGGGGGGTTTCCACTTT.

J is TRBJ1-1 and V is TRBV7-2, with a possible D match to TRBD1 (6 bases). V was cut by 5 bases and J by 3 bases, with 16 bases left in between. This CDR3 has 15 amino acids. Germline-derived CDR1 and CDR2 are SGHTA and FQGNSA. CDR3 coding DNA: TGTGCCAGCAGCACCTCCAGGGGTCTGGACACTGAAGCTTTCTTT. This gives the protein CASSTSRGLDTEAFF. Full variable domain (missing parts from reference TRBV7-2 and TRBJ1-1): GAGVSQSPSNKVTEKGKDVELRCDPISGHTALYWYRQSLGQGLEFLIYFQGNSAPDKSGLPSDRFSAERTGGSVSTLTIQRTQQEDSAVYLCASSTSRGLDTEAFFGQGTRLTVV.

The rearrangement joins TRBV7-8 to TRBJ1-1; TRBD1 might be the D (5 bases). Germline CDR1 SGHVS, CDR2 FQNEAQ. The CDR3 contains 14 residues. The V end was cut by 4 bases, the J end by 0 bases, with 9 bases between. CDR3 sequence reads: CASSSRQMNTEAFF. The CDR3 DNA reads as TGTGCCAGCAGCTCGCGACAGATGAACACTGAAGCTTTCTTT. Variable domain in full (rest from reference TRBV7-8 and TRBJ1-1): GAGVSQSPRYKVAKRGQDVALRCDPISGHVSLFWYQQALGQGPEFLTYFQNEAQLDKSGLPSDRFFAERPEGSVSTLKIQRTQQEDSAVYLCASSSRQMNTEAFFGQGTRLTVV.

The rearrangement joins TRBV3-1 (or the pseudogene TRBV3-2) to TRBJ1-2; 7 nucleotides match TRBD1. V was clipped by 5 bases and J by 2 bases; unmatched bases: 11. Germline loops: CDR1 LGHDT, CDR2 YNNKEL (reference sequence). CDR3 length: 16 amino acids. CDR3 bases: TGTGCCAGCAGCAGAACACAGGGGTCGTCAAACTATGGCTACACCTTC. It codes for CASSRTQGSSNYGYTF.

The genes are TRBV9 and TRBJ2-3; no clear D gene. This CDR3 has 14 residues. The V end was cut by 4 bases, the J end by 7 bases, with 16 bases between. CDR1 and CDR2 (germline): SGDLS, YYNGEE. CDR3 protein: CASSRGRGENTQYF. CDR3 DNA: TGTGCCAGCAGCAGAGGTCGTGGTGAGAATACGCAGTATTTT.

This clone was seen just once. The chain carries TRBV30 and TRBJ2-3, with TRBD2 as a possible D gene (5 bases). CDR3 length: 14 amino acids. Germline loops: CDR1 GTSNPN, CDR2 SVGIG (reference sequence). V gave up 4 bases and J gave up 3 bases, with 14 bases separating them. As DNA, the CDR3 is TGTGCCTGGACTAGCTACAGAACTACAGATACGCAGTATTTT. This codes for CAWTSYRTTDTQYF.

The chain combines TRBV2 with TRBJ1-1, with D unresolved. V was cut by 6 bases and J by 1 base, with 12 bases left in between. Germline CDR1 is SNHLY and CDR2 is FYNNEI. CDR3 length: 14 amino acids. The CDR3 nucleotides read TGTGCCAGCAGGATACGGGGTGGGAACACTGAAGCTTTCTTT. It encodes CASRIRGGNTEAFF.

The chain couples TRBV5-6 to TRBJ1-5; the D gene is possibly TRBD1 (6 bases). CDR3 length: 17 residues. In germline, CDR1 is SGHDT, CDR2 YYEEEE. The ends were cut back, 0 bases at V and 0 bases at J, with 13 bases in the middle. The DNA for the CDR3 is TGTGCCAGCAGCTTGGGGTCAGGGGCCATTAGCAATCAGCCCCAGCATTTT. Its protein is CASSLGSGAISNQPQHF.

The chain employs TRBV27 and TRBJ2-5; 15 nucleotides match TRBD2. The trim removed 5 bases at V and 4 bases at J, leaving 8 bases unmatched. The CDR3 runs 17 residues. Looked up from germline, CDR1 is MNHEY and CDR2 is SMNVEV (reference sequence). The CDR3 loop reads CASSRTSGGAGGETQYF. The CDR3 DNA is TGTGCCAGCAGTCGGACTAGCGGGGGGGCCGGGGGAGAGACCCAGTACTTC.

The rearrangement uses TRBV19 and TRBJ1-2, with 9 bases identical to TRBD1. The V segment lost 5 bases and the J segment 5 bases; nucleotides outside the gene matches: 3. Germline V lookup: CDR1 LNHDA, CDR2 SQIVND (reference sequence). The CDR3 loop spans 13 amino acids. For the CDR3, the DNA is TGTGCCAGTAGTGGCGGGACAGGGTATGGCTACACCTTC. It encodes CASSGGTGYGYTF.

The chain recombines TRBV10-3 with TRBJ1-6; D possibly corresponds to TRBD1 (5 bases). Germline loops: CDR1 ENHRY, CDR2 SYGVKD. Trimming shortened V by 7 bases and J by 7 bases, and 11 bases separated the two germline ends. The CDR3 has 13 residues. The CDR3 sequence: CAIKQGENSPLHF. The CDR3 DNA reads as TGTGCCATCAAGCAGGGCGAGAATTCACCCCTCCACTTT.

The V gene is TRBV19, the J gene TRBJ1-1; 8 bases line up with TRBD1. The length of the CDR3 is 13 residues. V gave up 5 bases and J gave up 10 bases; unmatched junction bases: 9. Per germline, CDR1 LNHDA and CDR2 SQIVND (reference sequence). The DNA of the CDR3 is TGTGCCAGTAGTTTTCAGGGGGCTTGGGTAGCTTTCTTT. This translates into CASSFQGAWVAFF.

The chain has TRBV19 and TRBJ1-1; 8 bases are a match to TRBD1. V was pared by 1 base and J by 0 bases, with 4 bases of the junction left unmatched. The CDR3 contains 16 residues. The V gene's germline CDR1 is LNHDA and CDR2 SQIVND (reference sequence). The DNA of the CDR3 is TGTGCCAGTAGTATAGGCCCGGACAGGGTGAACACTGAAGCTTTCTTT. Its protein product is CASSIGPDRVNTEAFF.

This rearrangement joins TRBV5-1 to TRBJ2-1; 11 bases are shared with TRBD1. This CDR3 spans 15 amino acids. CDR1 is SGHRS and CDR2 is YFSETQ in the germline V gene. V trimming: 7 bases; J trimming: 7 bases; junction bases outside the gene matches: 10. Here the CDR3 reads CASSPGDRGWNEQFF. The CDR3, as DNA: TGCGCCAGCTCCCCAGGGGACAGGGGGTGGAATGAGCAGTTCTTC.

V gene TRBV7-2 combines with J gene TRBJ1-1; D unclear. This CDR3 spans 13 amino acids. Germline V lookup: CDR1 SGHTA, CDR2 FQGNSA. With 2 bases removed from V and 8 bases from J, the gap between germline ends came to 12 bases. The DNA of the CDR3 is TGTGCCAGCAGCTTACTGGCGGGCCCAGAAGCTTTCTTT. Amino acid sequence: CASSLLAGPEAFF.

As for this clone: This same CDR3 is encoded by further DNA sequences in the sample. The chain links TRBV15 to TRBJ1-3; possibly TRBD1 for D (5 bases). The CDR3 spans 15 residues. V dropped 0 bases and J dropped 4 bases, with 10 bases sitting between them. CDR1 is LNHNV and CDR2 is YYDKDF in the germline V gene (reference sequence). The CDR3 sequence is CATSRDRGSGNTIYF. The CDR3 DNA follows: TGTGCCACCAGCAGAGATAGGGGTTCGGGAAACACCATATATTTT.

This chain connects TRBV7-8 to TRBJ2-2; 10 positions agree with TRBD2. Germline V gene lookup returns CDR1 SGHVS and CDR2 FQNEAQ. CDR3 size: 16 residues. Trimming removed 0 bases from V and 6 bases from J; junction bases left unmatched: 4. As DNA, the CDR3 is TGTGCCAGCAGCTTAGCCAGCGGGGGGGCCTCCGGGGAGCTGTTTTTT. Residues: CASSLASGGASGELFF.

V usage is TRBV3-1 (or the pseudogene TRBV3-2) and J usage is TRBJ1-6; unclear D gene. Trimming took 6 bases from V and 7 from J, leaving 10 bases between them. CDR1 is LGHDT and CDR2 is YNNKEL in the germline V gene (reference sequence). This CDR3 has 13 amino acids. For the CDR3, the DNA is TGTGCCAGCAGACTCCTGATGAATTCACCCCTCCACTTT. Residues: CASRLLMNSPLHF.

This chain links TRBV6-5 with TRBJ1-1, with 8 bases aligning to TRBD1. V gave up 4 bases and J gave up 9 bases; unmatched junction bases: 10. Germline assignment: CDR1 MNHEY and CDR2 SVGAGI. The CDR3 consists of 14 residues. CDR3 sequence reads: CASSLDLDREKAFF. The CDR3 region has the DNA TGTGCCAGCAGTTTAGACCTGGACAGGGAGAAAGCTTTCTTT.

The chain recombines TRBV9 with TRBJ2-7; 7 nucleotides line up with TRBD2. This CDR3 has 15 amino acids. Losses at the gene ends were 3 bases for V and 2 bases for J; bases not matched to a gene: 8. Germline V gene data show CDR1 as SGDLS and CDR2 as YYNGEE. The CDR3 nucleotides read TGTGCCAGCAGCGCGAACCCCGCGGGGGCCTACGAGCAGTACTTC. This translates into CASSANPAGAYEQYF.

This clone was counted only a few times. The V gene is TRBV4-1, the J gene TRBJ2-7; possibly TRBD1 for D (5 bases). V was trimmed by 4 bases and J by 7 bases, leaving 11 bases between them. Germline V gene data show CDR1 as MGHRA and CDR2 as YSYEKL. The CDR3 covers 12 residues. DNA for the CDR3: TGCGCCAGCAGCCCCACAGGCAGGGAGCAGTACTTC. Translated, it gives CASSPTGREQYF.

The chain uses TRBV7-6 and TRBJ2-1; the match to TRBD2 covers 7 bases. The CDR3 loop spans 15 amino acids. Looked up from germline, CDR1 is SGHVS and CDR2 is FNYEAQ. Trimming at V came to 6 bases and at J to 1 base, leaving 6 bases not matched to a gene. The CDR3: CASSNPGGSYNEQFF. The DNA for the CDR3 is TGTGCCAGCAGTAACCCCGGGGGGTCCTACAATGAGCAGTTCTTC. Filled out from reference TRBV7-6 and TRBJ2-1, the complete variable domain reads GAGVSQSPRYKVTKRGQDVALRCDPISGHVSLYWYRQALGQGPEFLTYFNYEAQQDKSGLPNDRFSAERPEGSISTLTIQRTEQRDSAMYRCASSNPGGSYNEQFFGPGTRLTVL.

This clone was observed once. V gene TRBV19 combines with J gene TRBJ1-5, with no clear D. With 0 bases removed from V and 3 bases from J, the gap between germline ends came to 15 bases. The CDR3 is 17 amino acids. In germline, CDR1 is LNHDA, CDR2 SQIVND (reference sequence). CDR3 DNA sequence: TGTGCCAGTAGTATAGATTCGTCCACATCCAACAATCAGCCCCAGCATTTT. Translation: CASSIDSSTSNNQPQHF. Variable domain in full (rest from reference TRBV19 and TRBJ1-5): DGGITQSPKYLFRKEGQNVTLSCEQNLNHDAMYWYRQDPGQGLRLIYYSQIVNDFQKGDIAEGYSVSREKKESFPLTVTSAQKNPTAFYLCASSIDSSTSNNQPQHFGDGTRLSIL.

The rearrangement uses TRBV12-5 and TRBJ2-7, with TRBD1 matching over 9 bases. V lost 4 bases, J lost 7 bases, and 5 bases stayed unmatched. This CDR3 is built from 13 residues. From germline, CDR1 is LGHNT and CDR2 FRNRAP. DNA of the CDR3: TGTGCTAGTGGTTCTACAGGGGGCTGGGAGCAGTACTTC. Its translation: CASGSTGGWEQYF.

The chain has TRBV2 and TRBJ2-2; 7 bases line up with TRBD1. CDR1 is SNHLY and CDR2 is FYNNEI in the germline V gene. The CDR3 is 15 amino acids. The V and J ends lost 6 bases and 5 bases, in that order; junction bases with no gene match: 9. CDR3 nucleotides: TGTGCCAGCAGCCCGTCGGGACAGAAAACCGGGGAGCTGTTTTTT. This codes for CASSPSGQKTGELFF.

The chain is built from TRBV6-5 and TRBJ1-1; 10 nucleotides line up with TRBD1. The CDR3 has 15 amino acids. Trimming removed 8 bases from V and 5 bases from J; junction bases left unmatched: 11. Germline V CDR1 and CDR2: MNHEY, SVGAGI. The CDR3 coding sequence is TGTGCCAGCTTGGACAGGGGGAAAGCAGGTACTGAAGCTTTCTTT. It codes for CASLDRGKAGTEAFF.

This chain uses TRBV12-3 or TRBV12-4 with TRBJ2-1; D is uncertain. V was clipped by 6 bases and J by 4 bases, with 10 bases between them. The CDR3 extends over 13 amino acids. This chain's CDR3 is CASSQQRYNEQFF. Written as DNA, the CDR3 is TGTGCCAGCAGCCAACAACGATACAATGAGCAGTTCTTC.

DNA for the CDR3: TGTGCCAGCAGTGAATCGGGGGGGCTTGGAACTGAAGCTTTCTTT. Its translation is CASSESGGLGTEAFF. The chain recombines TRBV25-1 with TRBJ1-1; a possible D gene is TRBD1 (6 bases). The V gene lost 1 base and the J gene lost 5 bases, with 14 bases spanning the gap. Germline loops: CDR1 MGHDK, CDR2 SYGVNS. This CDR3 region has 15 residues.

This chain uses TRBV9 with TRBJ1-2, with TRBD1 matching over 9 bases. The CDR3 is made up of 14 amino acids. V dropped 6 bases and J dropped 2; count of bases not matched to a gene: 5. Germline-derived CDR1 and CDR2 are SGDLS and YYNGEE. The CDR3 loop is CASTPGQGNYGYTF. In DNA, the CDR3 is TGTGCCAGCACCCCCGGACAGGGGAACTATGGCTACACCTTC.